The following is a T cell receptor (beta chain) sequence with its context. This sample is part of a study of blood T cell repertoires in COVID-19. About the research overall: Specimens from acute and convalescent COVID-19 originated in the United States, Italy and Spain. From T cells, B-cell-depleted T cells, or PBMCs came the material, which was cDNA or gDNA.

Patients of the Seattle cohort, enrolled during active infection, were followed longitudinally. Generated by immunoSEQ multiplex PCR, the TCRdb table keeps only in-frame clones and is missing some. The sample has hundreds of thousands of clones, 85% to 90% seen once. This TCR derives from a woman under 40 with COVID-19, enrolled during active disease. Sequenced input: peripheral blood.

The CDR3 DNA sequence: TGTGCCAGCAGTGACCGTTTGCAGGGGACAGATACGCAGTATTTT. Protein: CASSDRLQGTDTQYF. The rearrangement uses TRBV6-4 and TRBJ2-3; D is perhaps TRBD1 (6 bases). V lost 2 bases and J lost 3, with 12 bases in between. The CDR3 is 15 residues long. Germline loops: CDR1 MRHNA, CDR2 SNTAGT.